This entry is about one TCR beta chain. This entry is derived from a study of blood T cell repertoires in COVID-19. As for the study in general: Acute and convalescent COVID-19 samples came from the United States, Italy and Spain. PBMCs, B-cell-depleted T cells, or T cells were the source of the cDNA or gDNA that made up the material.

CDR1 SGHKS and CDR2 YYEKEE come from the germline V gene (reference sequence). CDR3 length equals 13 residues. V shed 0 bases and J 7 bases; nucleotides not matched to a gene: 0. In the authors' methods: Using reference gene primer amplification, nucleated cell counts were estimated. Generated by immunoSEQ multiplex PCR, the TCRdb table keeps only in-frame clones and is missing some. That table supplies the V and J calls and clone size; D and trimming were determined from the DNA. The sample contains approximately 99,000 clones, 60% to 85% of which appear only once. The receptor was isolated from a woman of 80 years or more with active or convalescent COVID-19. Sequencing input: peripheral blood. The V call is TRBV5-5, the J call TRBJ1-5, with 8 nucleotides matching TRBD1. The CDR3 DNA is TGTGCCAGCAGCTTGGACAGGGGGCAGCCCCAGCATTTT. This encodes CASSLDRGQPQHF. The whole variable domain, remainder taken from reference TRBV5-5 and TRBJ1-5, is DAGVTQSPTHLIKTRGQQVTLRCSPISGHKSVSWYQQVLGQGPQFIFQYYEKEERGRGNFPDRFSARQFPNYSSELNVNALLLGDSALYLCASSLDRGQPQHFGDGTRLSIL.